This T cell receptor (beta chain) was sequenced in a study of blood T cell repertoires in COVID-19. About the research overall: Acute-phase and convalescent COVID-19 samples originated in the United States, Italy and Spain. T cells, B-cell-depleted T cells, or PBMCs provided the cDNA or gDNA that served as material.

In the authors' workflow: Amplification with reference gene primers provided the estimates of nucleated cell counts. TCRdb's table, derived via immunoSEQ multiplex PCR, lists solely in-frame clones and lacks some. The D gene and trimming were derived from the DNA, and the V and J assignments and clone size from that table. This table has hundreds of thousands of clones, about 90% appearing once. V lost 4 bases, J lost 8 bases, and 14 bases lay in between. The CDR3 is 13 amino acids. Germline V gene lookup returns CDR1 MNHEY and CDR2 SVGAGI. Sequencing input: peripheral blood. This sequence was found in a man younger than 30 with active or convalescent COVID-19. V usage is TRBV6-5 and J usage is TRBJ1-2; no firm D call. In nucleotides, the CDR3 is TGTGCCAGCAGTTCGCCCCTTAGGGAGGGCTACACCTTC. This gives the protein CASSSPLREGYTF.